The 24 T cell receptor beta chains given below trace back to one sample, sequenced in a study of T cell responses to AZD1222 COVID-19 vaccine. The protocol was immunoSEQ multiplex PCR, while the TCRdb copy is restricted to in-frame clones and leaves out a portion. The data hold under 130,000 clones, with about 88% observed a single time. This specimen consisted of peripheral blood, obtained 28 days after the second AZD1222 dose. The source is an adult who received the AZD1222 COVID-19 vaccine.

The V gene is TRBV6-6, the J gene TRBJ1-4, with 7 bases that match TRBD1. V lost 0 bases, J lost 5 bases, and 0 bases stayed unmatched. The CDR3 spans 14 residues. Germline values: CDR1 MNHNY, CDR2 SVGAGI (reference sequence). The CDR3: CASSYSRGNEKLFF. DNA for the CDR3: TGTGCCAGCAGTTACTCCAGGGGGAATGAAAAACTGTTTTTT.

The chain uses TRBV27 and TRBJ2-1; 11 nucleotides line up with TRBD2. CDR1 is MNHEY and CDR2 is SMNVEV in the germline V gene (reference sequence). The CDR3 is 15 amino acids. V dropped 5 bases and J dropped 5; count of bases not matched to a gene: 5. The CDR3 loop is CASSPGTSGNNEQFF. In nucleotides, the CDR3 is TGTGCCAGCAGTCCCGGGACTAGCGGTAACAATGAGCAGTTCTTC.

The CDR3 DNA is TGTGCCAGCTCACCGTCAGGGGGCGTACTGAACACTGAAGCTTTCTTT. This gives the protein CASSPSGGVLNTEAFF. The chain combines TRBV18 with TRBJ1-1, with 8 bases matching TRBD1. This CDR3 contains 16 residues. Germline trimming cut 3 bases from V and 0 bases from J; bases unmatched to any gene: 6. The germline gives CDR1 KGHSH, CDR2 LQKENI.

This CDR3 reads CASSRDAADTQYF. CDR3 bases: TGTGCCAGCAGCCGGGACGCGGCAGATACGCAGTATTTT. The chain carries TRBV6-5 and TRBJ2-3; D tentatively fits TRBD1 or TRBD2 (5 bases each). The germline V and J ends were trimmed by 6 bases and 4 bases, with 11 bases remaining between them. The germline V gene has CDR1 MNHEY and CDR2 SVGAGI. This CDR3 has 13 residues.

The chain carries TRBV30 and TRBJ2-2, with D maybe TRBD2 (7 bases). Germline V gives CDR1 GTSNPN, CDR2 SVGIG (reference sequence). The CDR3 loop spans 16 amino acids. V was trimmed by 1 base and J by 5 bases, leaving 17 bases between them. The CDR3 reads CAWSDRTRGGTGELFF. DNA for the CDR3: TGTGCCTGGAGTGATAGGACCAGGGGAGGGACCGGGGAGCTGTTTTTT.

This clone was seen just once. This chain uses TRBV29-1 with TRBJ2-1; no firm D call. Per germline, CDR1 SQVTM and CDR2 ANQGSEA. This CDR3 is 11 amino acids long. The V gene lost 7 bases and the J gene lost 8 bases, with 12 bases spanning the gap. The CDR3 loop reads CSGGNVDEQFF. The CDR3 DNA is TGCAGCGGGGGTAATGTGGATGAGCAGTTCTTC.

Written as DNA, the CDR3 is TGTGCCAGCAGCCCCCTGTGGGCTAGCGGGACCAATGAGCAGTTCTTC. It codes for CASSPLWASGTNEQFF. The rearrangement joins TRBV14 to TRBJ2-1, with TRBD2 identical over 9 bases. Per germline, CDR1 SGHDN and CDR2 FVKESK. V lost 4 bases to trimming and J lost 6 bases; unmatched junction nucleotides: 10. The CDR3 is 16 residues long.

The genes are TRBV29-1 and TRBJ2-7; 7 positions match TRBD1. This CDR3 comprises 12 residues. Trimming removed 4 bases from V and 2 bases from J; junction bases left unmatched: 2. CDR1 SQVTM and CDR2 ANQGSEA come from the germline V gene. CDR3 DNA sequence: TGCAGCGTTGGAGGGGGCCCCTACGAGCAGTACTTC. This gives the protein CSVGGGPYEQYF.

The CDR3 is CASSLQGTDNEQFF. CDR3 nucleotides: TGTGCCAGCAGCTTACAGGGGACGGACAATGAGCAGTTCTTC. V gene TRBV7-3 combines with J gene TRBJ2-1; D perhaps matches TRBD1 (6 bases). The CDR3 consists of 14 residues. Looked up from germline, CDR1 is SGHTA and CDR2 is FQGTGA. Trimming shortened V by 2 bases and J by 5 bases, and 10 bases separated the two germline ends.

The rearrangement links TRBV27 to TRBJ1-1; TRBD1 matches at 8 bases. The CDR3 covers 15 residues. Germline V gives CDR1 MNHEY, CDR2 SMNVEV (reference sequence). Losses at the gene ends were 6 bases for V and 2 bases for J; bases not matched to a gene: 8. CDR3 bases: TGTGCCAGCAGGCCCCGGGGGACAGGCAACACTGAAGCTTTCTTT. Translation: CASRPRGTGNTEAFF.

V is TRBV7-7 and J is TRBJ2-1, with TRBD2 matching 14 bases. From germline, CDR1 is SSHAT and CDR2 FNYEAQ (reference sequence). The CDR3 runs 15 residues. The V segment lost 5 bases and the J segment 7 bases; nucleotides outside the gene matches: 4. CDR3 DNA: TGTGCCAGCAGCCTTGGGACTAGCGGGAGAAATGAGCAGTTCTTC. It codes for CASSLGTSGRNEQFF.

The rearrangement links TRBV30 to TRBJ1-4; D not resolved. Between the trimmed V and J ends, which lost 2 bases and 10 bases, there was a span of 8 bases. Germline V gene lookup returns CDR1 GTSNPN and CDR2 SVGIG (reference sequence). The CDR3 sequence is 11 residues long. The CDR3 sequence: CAWSPNRKLFF. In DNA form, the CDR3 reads TGTGCCTGGAGTCCGAATAGAAAACTGTTTTTT.

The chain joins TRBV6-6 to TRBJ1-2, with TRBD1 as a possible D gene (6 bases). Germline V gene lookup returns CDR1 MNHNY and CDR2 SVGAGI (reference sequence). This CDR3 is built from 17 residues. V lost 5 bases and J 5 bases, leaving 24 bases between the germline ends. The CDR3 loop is CASSPTGRTSALYGYTF. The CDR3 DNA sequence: TGTGCCAGCAGTCCTACAGGGAGAACTTCGGCTCTATATGGCTACACCTTC.

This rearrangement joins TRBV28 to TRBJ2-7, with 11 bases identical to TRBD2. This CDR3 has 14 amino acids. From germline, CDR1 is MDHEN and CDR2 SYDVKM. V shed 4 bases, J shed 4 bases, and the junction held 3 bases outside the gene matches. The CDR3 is CASSSGLAAYEQYF. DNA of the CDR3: TGTGCCAGCAGTTCGGGACTAGCGGCATACGAGCAGTACTTC.

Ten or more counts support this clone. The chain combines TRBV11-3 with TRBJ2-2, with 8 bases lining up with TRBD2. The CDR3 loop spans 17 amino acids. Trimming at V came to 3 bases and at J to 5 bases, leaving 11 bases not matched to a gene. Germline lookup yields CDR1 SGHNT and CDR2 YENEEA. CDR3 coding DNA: TGTGCCAGCAGCTTCGGCGGGGGAGGCGGGAGGACCGGGGAGCTGTTTTTT. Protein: CASSFGGGGGRTGELFF.

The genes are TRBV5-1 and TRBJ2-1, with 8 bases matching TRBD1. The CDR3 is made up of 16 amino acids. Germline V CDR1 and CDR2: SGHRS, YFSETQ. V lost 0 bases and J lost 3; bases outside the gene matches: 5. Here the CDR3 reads CASSLGTGISYNEQFF. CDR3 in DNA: TGCGCCAGCAGCTTGGGGACAGGGATAAGCTACAATGAGCAGTTCTTC.

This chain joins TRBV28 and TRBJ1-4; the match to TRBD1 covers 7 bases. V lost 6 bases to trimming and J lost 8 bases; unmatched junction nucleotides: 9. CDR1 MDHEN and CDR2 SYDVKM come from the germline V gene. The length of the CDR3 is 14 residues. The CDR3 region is CASSINRGREKLFF. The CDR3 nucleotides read TGTGCCAGCAGCATAAACAGGGGAAGGGAAAAACTGTTTTTT.

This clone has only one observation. In DNA form, the CDR3 reads TGTGCCAGCAAAGGGGATTACCTTGATACGCAGTATTTT. This codes for CASKGDYLDTQYF. V and J are TRBV9 and TRBJ2-3; the D gene is possibly TRBD1 (5 bases). Germline V CDR1 and CDR2: SGDLS, YYNGEE. This CDR3 comprises 13 residues. Trimming took off 6 bases at V and 6 bases at J, with 14 bases between the two ends.

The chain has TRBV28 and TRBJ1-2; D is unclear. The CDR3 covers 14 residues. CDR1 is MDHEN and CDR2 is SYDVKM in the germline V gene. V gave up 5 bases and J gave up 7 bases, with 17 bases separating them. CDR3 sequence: CASSSTGLLSGYTF. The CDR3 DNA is TGTGCCAGCAGTAGTACGGGCCTCTTAAGTGGCTACACCTTC.

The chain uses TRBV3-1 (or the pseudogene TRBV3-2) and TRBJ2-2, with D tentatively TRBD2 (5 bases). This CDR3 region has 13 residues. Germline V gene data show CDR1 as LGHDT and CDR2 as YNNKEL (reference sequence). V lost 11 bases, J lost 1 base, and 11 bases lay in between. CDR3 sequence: CAHTRGNTGELFF. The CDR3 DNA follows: TGTGCCCACACTCGGGGGAACACCGGGGAGCTGTTTTTT.

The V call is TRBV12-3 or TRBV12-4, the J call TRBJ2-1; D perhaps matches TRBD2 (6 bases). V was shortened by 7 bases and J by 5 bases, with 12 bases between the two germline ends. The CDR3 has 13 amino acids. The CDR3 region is CASTRETNNEQFF. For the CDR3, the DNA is TGTGCCAGCACCCGGGAGACGAACAATGAGCAGTTCTTC.

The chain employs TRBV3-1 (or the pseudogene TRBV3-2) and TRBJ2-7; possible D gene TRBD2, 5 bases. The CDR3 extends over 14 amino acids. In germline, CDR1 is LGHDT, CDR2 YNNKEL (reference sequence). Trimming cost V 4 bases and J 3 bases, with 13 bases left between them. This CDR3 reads CASSRVRDHYEQYF. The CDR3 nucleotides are TGTGCCAGCAGCCGGGTCCGGGATCACTACGAGCAGTACTTC.

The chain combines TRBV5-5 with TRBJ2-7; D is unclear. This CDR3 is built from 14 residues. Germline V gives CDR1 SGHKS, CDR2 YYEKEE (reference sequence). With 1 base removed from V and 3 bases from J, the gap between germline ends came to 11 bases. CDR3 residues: CASSLTRFNYEQYF. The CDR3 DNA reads TGTGCCAGCAGCTTGACAAGGTTTAACTACGAGCAGTACTTC.

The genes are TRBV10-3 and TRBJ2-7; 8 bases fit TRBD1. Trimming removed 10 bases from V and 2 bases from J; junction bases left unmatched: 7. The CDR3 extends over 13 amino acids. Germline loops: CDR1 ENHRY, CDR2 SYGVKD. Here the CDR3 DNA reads TGTGCCACGGGGGACAGGAGCACCTACGAGCAGTACTTC. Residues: CATGDRSTYEQYF.